Following are 3 T cell receptor beta chains from one sample sequenced in a study of cytomegalovirus exposure and HLA in healthy donors. Primers for the PCR totalled 60 Vbeta and 13 Jbeta. Data came from immunoSEQ multiplex PCR; TCRdb stores just in-frame clones and leaves some out. Of roughly 150,000 clones detected, about 79% appear once; the ten largest clones hold approximately 2.4%. The material sequenced was PBMCs. The origin of the receptors is a male donor in good health and CMV-seronegative.

V and J are TRBV29-1 and TRBJ2-3; possibly TRBD2 for D (5 bases). Trimming removed 4 bases from V and 3 bases from J, with 17 bases in between. Germline V CDR1 and CDR2: SQVTM, ANQGSEA. The CDR3 covers 15 residues. The CDR3 here is CSVVGAVHWTDTQYF. In DNA, the CDR3 is TGCAGCGTTGTAGGAGCGGTGCATTGGACAGATACGCAGTATTTT.

This chain links TRBV2 with TRBJ2-5; 10 positions match TRBD1. Germline V gene lookup returns CDR1 SNHLY and CDR2 FYNNEI. The junction had 5 bases not matched to a gene; V was cut back by 6 bases and J by 4 bases. The CDR3 contains 14 residues. Here the CDR3 DNA reads TGTGCCAGCAGCGGAGACAGGGGGCGAGAGACCCAGTACTTC. Amino acid sequence: CASSGDRGRETQYF.

V gene TRBV6-6 combines with J gene TRBJ1-2; no reliable D call. The V end was cut by 5 bases, the J end by 8 bases, with 15 bases between. The CDR3 is 13 residues long. Germline assignment: CDR1 MNHNY and CDR2 SVGAGI (reference sequence). The CDR3 spells CASSPGPEEGYTF. The CDR3 coding sequence is TGTGCCAGCAGTCCCGGCCCCGAGGAGGGCTACACCTTC.